This T cell receptor (beta chain) was retrieved from a study of T cell repertoires in cytomegalovirus infection. Study-level information: Use of recently identified HLA-C-restricted and well-studied HLA-B-restricted CMV epitopes was part of the study. Public TCR beta signatures indicated both CMV infection and matching HLA type.

This clonotype was observed a handful of times. Antigen unknown. Study-wide findings and caveats: Dominating the ex vivo response were HLA-C-restricted CMV-specific TCR beta clonotypes. Summed frequency of public TCR beta families distinguished CMV carriers with the relevant HLA.

TCRdb reprocessed the reads via MiXCR and lists one record per CDR3 protein. Here the sample spans roughly 990,000 distinct CDR3 sequences, 25% to 40% being singletons. The sequence came from a human donor in good health (CMV status not recorded). Some clones in this sample may be carry-over from other donors' samples. This sample comprised cultured CD8+ T cells from PBMCs, obtained from culture after CMV antigen stimulation.

CDR3 protein: CASSWGTGFARETQYF. The CDR3 bases are TGTGCCAGCAGTTGGGGGACAGGGTTTGCGAGAGAGACCCAGTACTTC. The V gene is TRBV12-3 or TRBV12-4, the J gene TRBJ2-5; 9 nucleotides align to TRBD1. The CDR3 has 16 amino acids. V lost 4 bases to trimming and J lost 4 bases; unmatched junction nucleotides: 10.